This T cell receptor (beta chain) was documented in a study of cytomegalovirus exposure and HLA in healthy donors. Notes on the study in general: Certain indistinguishable V segments, among them TRBV6-2 and TRBV6-3, were excluded.

Between the trimmed V and J ends, which lost 8 bases and 5 bases, there was a span of 24 bases. Germline CDR1 is MNHEY and CDR2 is SMNVEV (reference sequence). This CDR3 spans 16 amino acids. PCR involved 60 Vbeta and 13 Jbeta primers. Using immunoSEQ multiplex PCR, the repertoire was profiled, and TCRdb retains in-frame clones only, with some absent. The sample contains about 190,000 clones, 85% to 90% of which appear only once. Concerning this clone itself: Its antigen is not identified.

Sequencing was performed on PBMCs. The gene calls are TRBV27 and TRBJ2-5; no reliable D call. The source of this sequence is a woman between 18 and 29 years old in good health and CMV-seronegative. In DNA form, the CDR3 reads TGTGCCAGCGCCTCCTCTCCGGGTCTTAAGGCGGAGACCCAGTACTTC. Translated: CASASSPGLKAETQYF.